A single sample is the source of the 17 T cell receptor beta chains below, sequenced in a study of blood T cell repertoires in COVID-19. Sequenced by immunoSEQ multiplex PCR; TCRdb stores in-frame clones only, minus some. Among 150,000 to 180,000 clones listed, less than 95% were seen once. Sequencing used peripheral blood. These receptors came from a middle-aged man with acute or convalescent COVID-19.

The chain is built from TRBV11-1 and TRBJ1-2, with D perhaps matching TRBD1 (5 bases). Trimming left V 5 bases short and J 8 bases short, with 12 bases between. The CDR3 is made up of 12 amino acids. The germline gives CDR1 SGHAT, CDR2 FQDESV (reference sequence). This CDR3 reads CASSARGQGYTF. CDR3 in DNA: TGTGCCAGCAGCGCGCGTGGACAAGGCTACACCTTC.

This clone was seen just once. V and J are TRBV11-2 and TRBJ1-1, with D perhaps TRBD1 (5 bases). The V gene lost 1 base and the J gene lost 11 bases, with 11 bases spanning the gap. CDR1 is SGHAT, CDR2 FQNNGV, per germline. This CDR3 is 12 amino acids long. CDR3: CASSLGRGAAFF. The CDR3 nucleotides read TGTGCCAGCAGCTTAGGGAGGGGCGCGGCTTTCTTT.

CDR3 in amino acids: CAYARGRAYEQYF. The CDR3 DNA is TGTGCCTACGCCCGCGGGAGGGCCTACGAGCAGTACTTC. The chain carries TRBV30 and TRBJ2-7, with TRBD2 matching over 9 bases. Trimming at V came to 7 bases and at J to 2 bases, leaving 6 bases not matched to a gene. CDR1 is GTSNPN and CDR2 is SVGIG in the germline V gene (reference sequence). The CDR3 has 13 amino acids.

The chain joins TRBV27 to TRBJ2-1, with 8 bases that match TRBD2. CDR1 MNHEY and CDR2 SMNVEV come from the germline V gene (reference sequence). The length of the CDR3 is 15 residues. With 2 bases clipped from V and 4 bases from J, the junction kept 4 bases outside the gene matches. CDR3 sequence (DNA): TGTGCCAGCAGTTTAAGGGTAGCGGGATACAATGAGCAGTTCTTC. Protein product: CASSLRVAGYNEQFF.

V usage is TRBV6-2 or TRBV6-3 and J usage is TRBJ1-6; the D gene is possibly TRBD1 (5 bases). The CDR3 totals 14 residues. The germline gives CDR1 MNHEY, CDR2 SVGEGT. The V end lost 6 bases, the J end lost 10 bases, and 16 bases lay between the germline ends. The CDR3 here is CASSVQGLLSPLHF. For the CDR3, the DNA is TGTGCCAGCAGCGTTCAGGGATTGCTGTCACCCCTCCACTTT.

J is TRBJ1-1 and V is TRBV10-3, with a weak D call TRBD1 (6 bases). V lost 7 bases, J lost 4 bases, and 13 bases lay in between. The CDR3 is 13 amino acids. Germline values: CDR1 ENHRY, CDR2 SYGVKD. CDR3 protein: CAINTGTRTEAFF. CDR3 nucleotides: TGTGCCATCAATACAGGGACACGCACTGAAGCTTTCTTT.

The chain employs TRBV3-1 (or the pseudogene TRBV3-2) and TRBJ2-7; D is undetermined. The CDR3 totals 13 residues. Trimming cost V 1 base and J 4 bases, with 8 bases left between them. Germline values: CDR1 LGHDT, CDR2 YNNKEL (reference sequence). Here the CDR3 reads CASSQGGVYEQYF. In DNA, the CDR3 is TGTGCCAGCAGCCAAGGAGGAGTATACGAGCAGTACTTC.

This clone was found a few times. The CDR3 protein is CASSFSRPGLAGDSYEQYF. CDR3 nucleotide sequence: TGTGCCAGCAGCTTCTCGCGACCGGGACTAGCGGGAGACTCTTACGAGCAGTACTTC. The chain recombines TRBV5-4 with TRBJ2-7; 14 nucleotides agree with TRBD2. This CDR3 contains 19 residues. Germline assignment: CDR1 SGHNT and CDR2 YYREEE (reference sequence). The junction had 14 bases not matched to a gene; V was cut back by 2 bases and J by 4 bases.

The chain uses TRBV9 and TRBJ1-4, with a possible D match to TRBD1 (6 bases). Germline CDR1 SGDLS, CDR2 YYNGEE. The CDR3 sequence is 15 residues long. Trimming removed 3 bases from V and 5 bases from J, with 14 bases in between. CDR3 nucleotide sequence: TGTGCCAGCAGCGCACAGGGATTAGAGAATGAAAAACTGTTTTTT. Protein sequence: CASSAQGLENEKLFF.

The rearrangement links TRBV27 to TRBJ2-7, with D tentatively TRBD1 (5 bases). V was pared by 4 bases and J by 3 bases, with 13 bases between. This CDR3 region has 14 residues. CDR1 is MNHEY, CDR2 SMNVEV, per germline (reference sequence). CDR3 nucleotide sequence: TGTGCCAGCAGTTCCCGGACGGACAACTACGAGCAGTACTTC. Its protein is CASSSRTDNYEQYF.

The chain combines TRBV5-8 with TRBJ1-2; D remains ambiguous. Germline assignment: CDR1 SGHTS and CDR2 YDEGEE. The V end lost 1 base, the J end lost 14 bases, and 12 bases lay between the germline ends. The CDR3 is 11 amino acids. This CDR3 is CASSLLSTSTF. For the CDR3, the DNA is TGTGCCAGCAGCTTGCTCTCCACGAGTACCTTC.

J is TRBJ1-4 and V is TRBV6-1, with a weak D call TRBD1 (5 bases). CDR1 is MNHNS and CDR2 is SASEGT in the germline V gene. The CDR3 length is 16 residues. The ends were cut back, 4 bases at V and 0 bases at J, with 12 bases in the middle. The CDR3 spells CASSATLTATNEKLFF. The CDR3, as DNA: TGTGCCAGCAGTGCGACGCTGACAGCAACTAATGAAAAACTGTTTTTT.

This chain connects TRBV7-9 to TRBJ1-1, with TRBD1 identical over 7 bases. Trimming at V came to 5 bases and at J to 1 base, leaving 7 bases not matched to a gene. Germline CDR1 and CDR2: SEHNR and FQNEAQ (reference sequence). There are 15 residues in the CDR3. CDR3 sequence (DNA): TGTGCCAGCAGCCCCAGGGGGACAGAGAACACTGAAGCTTTCTTT. It encodes CASSPRGTENTEAFF.

V gene TRBV4-2 combines with J gene TRBJ1-1; D is undetermined. Trimming shortened V by 0 bases and J by 3 bases, and 5 bases separated the two germline ends. The CDR3 sequence is 13 residues long. The germline gives CDR1 LGHNA, CDR2 YNFKEQ. This chain's CDR3 is CASSQDQDTEAFF. CDR3 bases: TGTGCCAGCAGCCAAGATCAGGACACTGAAGCTTTCTTT.

This clone was seen just once. V usage is TRBV7-3 and J usage is TRBJ2-2, with 11 nucleotides matching TRBD2. CDR3 size: 17 residues. The germline gives CDR1 SGHTA, CDR2 FQGTGA. The J segment lost 0 bases and the V segment lost 2 bases, leaving 2 bases of the junction unmatched. CDR3 amino acids: CASSLELAGANTGELFF. CDR3 coding DNA: TGTGCCAGCAGCTTAGAACTAGCGGGGGCGAACACCGGGGAGCTGTTTTTT.

The chain joins TRBV30 to TRBJ1-1; D might be TRBD1 (6 bases). CDR1 and CDR2 (germline): GTSNPN, SVGIG (reference sequence). The CDR3 spans 13 residues. Trimming stripped 5 bases from V and 10 bases from J, with 20 bases between. Written as DNA, the CDR3 is TGTGCCTGGGCCCCTAGGGACACAAAAGGAGCTTTCTTT. Translation gives CAWAPRDTKGAFF. Looking up the rest from reference TRBV30 and TRBJ1-1 gives the full variable domain: SQTIHQWPATLVQPVGSPLSLECTVEGTSNPNLYWYRQAAGRGLQLLFYSVGIGQISSEVPQNLSASRPQDRQFILSSKKLLLSDSGFYLCAWAPRDTKGAFFGQGTRLTVV.

This chain joins TRBV9 and TRBJ2-7; D is possibly TRBD1 (7 bases). CDR1 is SGDLS, CDR2 YYNGEE, per germline. Deletions cut 4 bases from V and 3 bases from J, with 17 bases between. The CDR3 is 15 residues long. The CDR3 region is CASSLRGTVVYEQYF. CDR3 in DNA: TGTGCCAGCAGCCTTCGCGGGACAGTGGTCTACGAGCAGTACTTC.